A selection of T cell receptor beta chains follows, all from one sample in a study of shared clonotypes between healthy human individuals. TCRdb's table, derived via immunoSEQ multiplex PCR, lists solely in-frame clones and lacks some. The sample yields approximately 2.5 million clones, under 95% seen once. The material sequenced was naive CD4+ T cells from PBMCs. All receptors derive from a man aged 18 to 30 in good health. Some clones in this sample may be carry-over from other donors' samples. Each CDR3 is given with its conserved first and last residue. The D gene is left open where the match is weak. Size tells how often a clone was seen (once, few, many) or the class of an expanded clone, and some rows leave it out.

>TRBD2|TRBV5-4|TRBJ2-3|.
CASSLESGASTDTQYF
TGTGCCAGCAGCTTGGAAAGCGGGGCTAGCACAGATACGCAGTATTTT
>TRBD1|TRBV11-2|TRBJ2-1|.
CASRDRFYNEQFF
TGTGCCTCCCGGGACAGGTTTTACAATGAGCAGTTCTTC
>TRBD1|TRBV5-1|TRBJ1-4|.
CASSPRQGVTNEKLFF
TGCGCCAGCAGCCCCCGACAGGGTGTGACTAATGAAAAACTGTTTTTT
>TRBD2|TRBV5-1|TRBJ2-1|.
CASRLAGGYNEQFF
TGCGCCAGCCGACTAGCGGGGGGTTACAATGAGCAGTTCTTC
>.|TRBV18|TRBJ2-7|.
CASRAGTGISYEQYF
TGTGCCAGCCGAGCCGGGACCGGGATCTCCTACGAGCAGTACTTC
>.|TRBV28|TRBJ2-1|.
CASSFFGGSYNEQFF
TGTGCCAGCAGTTTTTTCGGGGGATCCTACAATGAGCAGTTCTTC
>TRBD1|TRBV5-1|TRBJ2-2|.
CASSPGGQENTGELFF
TGCGCCAGCAGCCCCGGAGGACAGGAGAACACCGGGGAGCTGTTTTTT
>.|TRBV12-1|TRBJ1-1|.
CASSQHSGQAGTEAFF
TGTGCCAGCAGCCAACACTCGGGGCAGGCGGGCACTGAAGCTTTCTTT
>.|TRBV19|TRBJ2-1|few
CAGHNEQFF
TGTGCCGGCCACAATGAGCAGTTCTTC
>.|TRBV11-2|TRBJ2-7|.
CASRTPGRSSYEQYF
TGTGCCAGCAGAACCCCGGGGAGATCCTCCTACGAGCAGTACTTC
>TRBD1|TRBV2|TRBJ2-5|.
CASSESGGTGGIETQYF
TGTGCCAGCAGCGAATCCGGAGGGACAGGGGGTATAGAGACCCAGTACTTC
>.|TRBV7-9|TRBJ1-4|few
CASSLSRATNEKLFF
TGTGCCAGCAGCTTATCACGGGCAACTAATGAAAAACTGTTTTTT
>TRBD2|TRBV6-6|TRBJ2-1|.
CASSLGLAGADEQFF
TGTGCCAGCAGTTTAGGACTAGCGGGAGCGGATGAGCAGTTCTTC
>TRBD2|TRBV4-2|TRBJ2-3|.
CASSQGGIQEGDTQYF
TGTGCCAGCAGCCAGGGGGGGATACAGGAGGGGGATACGCAGTATTTT
>.|TRBV2|TRBJ1-2|few
CASMAEGYGYTF
TGTGCCAGCATGGCAGAAGGCTATGGCTACACCTTC
>.|TRBV30|TRBJ2-7|.
CAWSRTVGEQYF
TGTGCCTGGAGTAGGACCGTTGGGGAGCAGTACTTC
>TRBD2|TRBV10-3|TRBJ2-2|.
CAISETGLAGGAGELFF
TGTGCCATCAGTGAGACTGGACTAGCGGGAGGCGCCGGGGAGCTGTTTTTT
>TRBD2|TRBV5-1|TRBJ2-1|.
CASSGLADSYNEQFF
TGCGCCAGCAGCGGACTAGCGGACTCCTACAATGAGCAGTTCTTC
>.|TRBV19|TRBJ1-4|.
CASSRQLLDEKLFF
TGTGCCAGTAGCCGGCAGTTATTGGATGAAAAACTGTTTTTT
>.|TRBV6-5|TRBJ1-5|few
CASSSHSNQPQHF
TGTGCCAGCAGTTCCCATAGCAATCAGCCCCAGCATTTT
>.|TRBV5-1|TRBJ1-4|.
CASSLTGVVNEKLFF
TGCGCCAGCAGCTTGACAGGAGTCGTTAATGAAAAACTGTTTTTT
>TRBD1|TRBV18|TRBJ2-7|.
CASQPGQGYEQYF
TGTGCCAGCCAACCGGGACAGGGCTACGAGCAGTACTTC
>.|TRBV30|TRBJ2-7|once
CAWNIGATYEQYF
TGTGCCTGGAACATTGGAGCGACCTACGAGCAGTACTTC
>TRBD1|TRBV9|TRBJ1-1|.
CASSVTGGNTEAFF
TGTGCCAGCAGCGTGACAGGGGGCAACACTGAAGCTTTCTTT
>.|TRBV5-1|TRBJ1-5|.
CASSLPGVGQPQHF
TGCGCCAGCAGCCTCCCAGGGGTCGGTCAGCCCCAGCATTTT
>.|TRBV27|TRBJ2-1|.
CASNLRGGIHNEQFF
TGTGCCAGCAACCTACGTGGAGGGATCCACAATGAGCAGTTCTTC
>.|TRBV18|TRBJ1-4|.
CASSPGYNRANEKLFF
TGTGCCAGCTCACCAGGCTACAACAGGGCTAATGAAAAACTGTTTTTT
>.|TRBV7-2|TRBJ2-5|.
CASSRGAAQYF
TGTGCCAGCAGCCGAGGGGCGGCCCAGTACTTC
>.|TRBV2|TRBJ2-1|.
CASSEGYEQFF
TGTGCCAGCAGTGAGGGGTATGAGCAGTTCTTC
>.|TRBV5-1|TRBJ2-3|once
CASSVNRNTDTQYF
TGCGCCAGCAGTGTTAACAGAAACACAGATACGCAGTATTTT
>.|TRBV4-1|TRBJ1-4|few
CASSRILEGKLFF
TGCGCCAGCAGCCGTATACTTGAGGGAAAACTGTTTTTT
>.|TRBV28|TRBJ1-3|.
CASRIRDTDGNTIYF
TGTGCCAGCAGAATCCGGGACACGGACGGAAACACCATATATTTT
>TRBD2|TRBV5-1|TRBJ2-3|.
CASSAGLAGVTDTQYF
TGCGCCAGCAGCGCCGGACTAGCAGGAGTCACAGATACGCAGTATTTT
>.|TRBV6-5|TRBJ2-7|.
CASSDRGTFTYEQYF
TGTGCCAGCAGCGACCGCGGGACTTTTACCTACGAGCAGTACTTC
>.|TRBV18|TRBJ2-7|.
CASSPGQSSYEQYF
TGTGCCAGCTCTCCTGGGCAGAGCTCCTACGAGCAGTACTTC
>.|TRBV7-2|TRBJ1-5|few
CASSLPNQPQHF
TGTGCCAGCAGCTTACCGAATCAGCCCCAGCATTTT
>.|TRBV5-4|TRBJ2-6|.
CASTPGRGGRANVLTF
TGTGCCAGCACCCCCGGTCGAGGGGGTAGGGCCAACGTCCTGACTTTC
>.|TRBV19|TRBJ2-2|.
CASRNPNTGELFF
TGTGCCAGTAGAAACCCGAACACCGGGGAGCTGTTTTTT
>TRBD2|TRBV5-1|TRBJ2-3|.
CASAGGSADTQYF
TGCGCCAGCGCGGGAGGGTCTGCAGATACGCAGTATTTT
>.|TRBV5-1|TRBJ1-4|.
CASSLGEKLFF
TGCGCCAGCAGCTTGGGGGAAAAACTGTTTTTT
>TRBD1|TRBV5-1|TRBJ1-1|.
CASSFGQGDTEAFF
TGCGCCAGCAGCTTTGGGCAGGGGGACACTGAAGCTTTCTTT
>TRBD2|TRBV29-1|TRBJ2-5|once
CSVGLAGVFPQETQYF
TGCAGCGTAGGCCTAGCGGGTGTATTTCCTCAAGAGACCCAGTACTTC
>TRBD2|TRBV7-3|TRBJ2-1|.
CASSREGLAGVDEQFF
TGTGCCAGCAGCCGAGAGGGACTAGCGGGAGTTGATGAGCAGTTCTTC
>.|TRBV19|TRBJ1-1|.
CASSTSPGVISGAFF
TGTGCCAGTAGTACCTCACCGGGGGTAATCAGTGGAGCTTTCTTT
>.|TRBV27|TRBJ2-1|.
CASSYESPSYNEQFF
TGTGCCAGCAGTTATGAGAGCCCATCCTACAATGAGCAGTTCTTC